These T cell receptor beta chains were read from a single sample in a study of tumor-infiltrating lymphocytes in primary liver carcinoma. TCRdb processed the multiplex PCR reads anew with MiXCR; each CDR3 protein has one entry. Among 300,000 to 350,000 distinct CDR3 sequences listed, almost 65% were seen once. Source material: peripheral blood. The receptors here all came from a man aged 40-55 years with primary liver carcinoma and hepatitis B virus infection. CDR3s include the opening cysteine and the closing phenylalanine or tryptophan. D genes are given only for firm matches. Clone size is stated in some rows and not others, as once, few, many or a class when expanded.

j_call v_call d_call clone_size cdr3_aa cdr3_nt
TRBJ2-1 TRBV12-3/TRBV12-4 . once CASSFLWGSNEKFF TGTGCCAGCAGTTTCCTTTGGGGGAGCAATGAGAAGTTCTTC
TRBJ2-6 TRBV2 . . CASRREASISGANVLTF TGTGCCAGCAGGAGGGAGGCGTCGATCTCTGGGGCCAACGTCCTGACTTTC
TRBJ2-3 TRBV5-1 . few CASSFGFSTDTQYF TGCGCCAGCAGCTTCGGATTTAGCACAGATACGCAGTATTTT
TRBJ2-1 TRBV5-1 . . CASSTDSHNEQFF TGCGCCAGCAGTACGGACAGTCACAATGAGCAGTTCTTC
TRBJ2-7 TRBV5-1 . . CASSLTGSPLYEQYF TGCGCCAGCAGCTTGACAGGGAGTCCCCTCTACGAGCAGTACTTC
TRBJ2-7 TRBV6-6 . . CASSYQDEQYF TGTGCCAGCAGTTACCAGGACGAGCAGTACTTC
TRBJ2-1 TRBV10-3 . . CAISESGIQGGEQFF TGTGCCATCAGTGAGTCGGGGATCCAAGGGGGTGAGCAGTTCTTC
TRBJ2-3 TRBV11-2 . . CAISLLGGVRDTQYF TGTGCCATCAGCTTACTCGGAGGGGTTAGAGATACGCAGTATTTT
TRBJ2-7 TRBV6-5 . few CASSFVGQSSYEQYF TGTGCCAGCAGTTTTGTAGGACAGTCTTCCTACGAGCAGTACTTC
TRBJ2-1 TRBV6-2/TRBV6-3 TRBD1 . CASTITRSGTGRGYEQFF TGTGCCAGCACTATTACAAGATCCGGGACAGGGAGGGGGTATGAGCAGTTCTTC
TRBJ2-7 TRBV7-9 . few CASSLRATYEQYF TGTGCCAGCAGCTTAAGGGCCACCTACGAGCAGTACTTC
TRBJ2-1 TRBV11-2 TRBD2 . CASSSVGGLSGSVEQFF TGTGCCAGCAGCTCAGTCGGGGGACTATCGGGCTCGGTCGAGCAGTTCTTC
TRBJ2-1 TRBV6-6 TRBD2 once CASSPRLVGGTEQFF TGTGCCAGCAGTCCGAGACTAGTGGGAGGGACTGAGCAGTTCTTC
TRBJ2-1 TRBV12-3/TRBV12-4 . few CASSFGREQFF TGTGCCAGCAGTTTTGGGCGGGAGCAGTTCTTC
TRBJ2-7 TRBV6-5 TRBD2 many CASPRSTSGRNYEQYF TGTGCCAGCCCCCGTTCGACTAGCGGGAGAAATTACGAGCAGTACTTC
TRBJ2-7 TRBV6-2/TRBV6-3 TRBD2 . CASTVSSGRPLSYEQYF TGTGCCAGCACGGTATCTAGCGGGAGACCCCTCTCCTACGAGCAGTACTTC
TRBJ1-1 TRBV13 . . CASSFRGGATEAFF TGTGCCAGCAGCTTCCGGGGGGGGGCCACTGAAGCTTTCTTT
TRBJ2-5 TRBV4-1 TRBD2 . CASSRLTSGETQYF TGCGCCAGCAGCAGACTGACTAGCGGAGAGACACAGTACTTC
TRBJ2-2 TRBV11-2 . . CVSSWSQNTVELFF TGTGTCAGCAGCTGGTCGCAAAACACCGTGGAGCTGTTTTTT
TRBJ2-2 TRBV6-6 TRBD1 . CASSSRDRESGKLFF TGTGCCAGCAGTTCGCGGGACAGGGAGTCAGGGAAGCTGTTTTTT
TRBJ2-5 TRBV11-2 . . CVSSLTAAKRTQYF TGTGTGAGCAGCTTAACGGCAGCCAAGAGAACCCAGTACTTC
TRBJ2-3 TRBV6-2/TRBV6-3 TRBD2 . CASSYSGLAGARDTQYF TGTGCCAGCAGTTACTCCGGACTAGCGGGAGCCAGAGATACGCAGTATTTT
TRBJ1-3 TRBV7-8 TRBD1 . CASSPRTGAWQNTIYF TGTGCTAGCAGCCCCCGAACAGGGGCCTGGCAAAACACCATATATTTT
TRBJ2-1 TRBV11-2 TRBD2 once CASTLSGSLNEQLF TGTGCCAGCACCCTTAGCGGGTCGCTCAATGAGCAGCTCTTC
TRBJ2-7 TRBV10-3 TRBD1 many CAIRVGTGHEQYF TGTGCCATCAGGGTTGGGACAGGGCACGAGCAGTACTTC
TRBJ1-1 TRBV11-2 TRBD1 . CASSLARQGVSGASF TGTGCCAGCAGCTTAGCCCGACAGGGGGTTAGTGGAGCTTCCTTT
TRBJ2-3 TRBV6-6 . few CASSYSESDTQYF TGTGCCAGCAGTTACTCTGAGTCAGATACGCAGTATTTT
TRBJ1-1 TRBV6-1 . . CASSRVWDTEAFF TGTGCCAGCAGCAGGGTCTGGGACACTGAAGCTTTCTTT